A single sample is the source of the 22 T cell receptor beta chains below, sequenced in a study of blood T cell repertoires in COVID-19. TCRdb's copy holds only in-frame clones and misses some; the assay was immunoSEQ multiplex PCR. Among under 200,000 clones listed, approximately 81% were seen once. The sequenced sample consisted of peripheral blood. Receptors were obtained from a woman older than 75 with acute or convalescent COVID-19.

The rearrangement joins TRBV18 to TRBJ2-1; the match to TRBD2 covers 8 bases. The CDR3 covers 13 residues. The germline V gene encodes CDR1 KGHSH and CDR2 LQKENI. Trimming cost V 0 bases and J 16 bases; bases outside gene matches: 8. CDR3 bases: TGTGCCAGCTCACCACCGATCCGGACTAGCTCTTTCTTC. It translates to CASSPPIRTSSFF.

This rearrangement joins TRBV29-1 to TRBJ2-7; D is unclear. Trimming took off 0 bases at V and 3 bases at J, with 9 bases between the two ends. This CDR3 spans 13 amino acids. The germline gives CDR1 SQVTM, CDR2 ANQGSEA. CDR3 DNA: TGCAGCGTTGAAGATCGGGTGCACTACGAGCAGTACTTC. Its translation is CSVEDRVHYEQYF.

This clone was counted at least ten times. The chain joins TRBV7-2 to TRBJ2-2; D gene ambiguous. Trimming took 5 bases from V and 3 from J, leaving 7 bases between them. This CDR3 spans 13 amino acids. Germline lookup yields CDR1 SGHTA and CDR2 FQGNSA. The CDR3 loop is CASSEQDTGELFF. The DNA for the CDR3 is TGTGCCAGCAGCGAACAAGACACCGGGGAGCTGTTTTTT.

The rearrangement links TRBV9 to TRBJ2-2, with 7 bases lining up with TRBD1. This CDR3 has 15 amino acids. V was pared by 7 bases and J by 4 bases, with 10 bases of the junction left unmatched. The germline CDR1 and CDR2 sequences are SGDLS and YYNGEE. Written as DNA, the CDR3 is TGTGCCAGCCGCCCAACAGGGGTGGTCACCGGGGAGCTGTTTTTT. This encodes CASRPTGVVTGELFF.

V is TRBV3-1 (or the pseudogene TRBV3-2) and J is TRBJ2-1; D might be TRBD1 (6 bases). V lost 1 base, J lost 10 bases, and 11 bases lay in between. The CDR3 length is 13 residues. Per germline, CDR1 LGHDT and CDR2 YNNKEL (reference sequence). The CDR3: CASSQAGAGEQFF. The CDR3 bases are TGTGCCAGCAGCCAAGCAGGGGCGGGCGAGCAGTTCTTC.

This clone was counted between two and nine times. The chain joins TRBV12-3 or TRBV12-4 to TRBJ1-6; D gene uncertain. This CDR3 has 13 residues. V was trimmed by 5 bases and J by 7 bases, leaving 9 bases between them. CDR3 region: CASSLSENSPLHF. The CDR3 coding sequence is TGTGCCAGCAGTCTATCGGAGAATTCACCCCTCCACTTT.

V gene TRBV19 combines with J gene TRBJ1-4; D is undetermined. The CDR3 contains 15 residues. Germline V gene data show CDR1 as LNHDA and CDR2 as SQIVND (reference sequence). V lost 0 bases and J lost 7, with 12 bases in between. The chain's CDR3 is CASSIEGRESEKLFF. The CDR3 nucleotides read TGTGCCAGTAGTATAGAGGGGAGGGAGAGTGAAAAACTGTTTTTT.

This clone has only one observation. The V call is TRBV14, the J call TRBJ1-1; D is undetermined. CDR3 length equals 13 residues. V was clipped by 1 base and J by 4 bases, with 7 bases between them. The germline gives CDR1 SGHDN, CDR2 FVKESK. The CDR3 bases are TGTGCCAGCAGCCAAGTCGGACTCACTGAAGCTTTCTTT. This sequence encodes CASSQVGLTEAFF.

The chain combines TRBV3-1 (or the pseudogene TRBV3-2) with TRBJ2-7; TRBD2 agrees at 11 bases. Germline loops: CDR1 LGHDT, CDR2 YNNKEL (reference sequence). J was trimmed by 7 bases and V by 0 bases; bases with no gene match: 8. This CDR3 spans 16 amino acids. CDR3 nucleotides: TGTGCCAGCAGCCAAGAATGGGCTAGCGGGAGGTGGGAGCAGTACTTC. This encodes CASSQEWASGRWEQYF.

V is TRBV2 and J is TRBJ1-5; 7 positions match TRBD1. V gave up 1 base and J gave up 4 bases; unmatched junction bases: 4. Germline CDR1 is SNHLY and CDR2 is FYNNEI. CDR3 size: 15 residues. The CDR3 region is CASSEEGQPNQPQHF. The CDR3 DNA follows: TGTGCCAGCAGTGAAGAGGGACAGCCAAATCAGCCCCAGCATTTT.

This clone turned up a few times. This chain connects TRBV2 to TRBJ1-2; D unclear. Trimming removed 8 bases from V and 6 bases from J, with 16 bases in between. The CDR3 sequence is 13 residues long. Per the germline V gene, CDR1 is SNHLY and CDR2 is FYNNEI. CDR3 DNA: TGTGCCAGCCTAATAGAGGAACCCAATGGCTACACCTTC. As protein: CASLIEEPNGYTF.

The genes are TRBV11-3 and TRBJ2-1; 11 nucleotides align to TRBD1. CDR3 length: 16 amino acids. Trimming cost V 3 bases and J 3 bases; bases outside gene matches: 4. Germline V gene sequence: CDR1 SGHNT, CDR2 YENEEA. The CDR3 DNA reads TGTGCCAGCAGCTTGGGACAGGGGGATTTCTACAATGAGCAGTTCTTC. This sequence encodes CASSLGQGDFYNEQFF.

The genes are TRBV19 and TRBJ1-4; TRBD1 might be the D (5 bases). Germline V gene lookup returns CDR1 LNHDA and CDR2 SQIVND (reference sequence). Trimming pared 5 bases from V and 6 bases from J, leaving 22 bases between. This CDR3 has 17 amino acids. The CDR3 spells CASSARDSLGRYEKLFF. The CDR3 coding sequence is TGTGCCAGTAGTGCCAGGGACTCCCTGGGGAGATATGAAAAACTGTTTTTT. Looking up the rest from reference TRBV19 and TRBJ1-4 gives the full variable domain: DGGITQSPKYLFRKEGQNVTLSCEQNLNHDAMYWYRQDPGQGLRLIYYSQIVNDFQKGDIAEGYSVSREKKESFPLTVTSAQKNPTAFYLCASSARDSLGRYEKLFFGSGTQLSVL.

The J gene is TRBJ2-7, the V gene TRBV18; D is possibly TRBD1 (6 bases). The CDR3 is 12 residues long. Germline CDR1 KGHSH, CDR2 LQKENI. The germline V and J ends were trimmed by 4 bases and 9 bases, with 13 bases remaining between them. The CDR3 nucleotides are TGTGCCAGCTCACTACAGGGAAGGGTGCAGTACTTC. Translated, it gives CASSLQGRVQYF. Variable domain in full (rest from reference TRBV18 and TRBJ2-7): NAGVMQNPRHLVRRRGQEARLRCSPMKGHSHVYWYRQLPEEGLKFMVYLQKENIIDESGMPKERFSAEFPKEGPSILRIQQVVRGDSAAYFCASSLQGRVQYFGPGTRLTVT.

CDR3 protein: CASSLSRDRSYEQYF. The CDR3 DNA follows: TGTGCCAGCAGCCTTTCGCGGGACAGATCCTACGAGCAGTACTTC. The gene calls are TRBV7-2 and TRBJ2-7; D is possibly TRBD1 (7 bases). The CDR3 extends over 15 amino acids. Germline-derived CDR1 and CDR2 are SGHTA and FQGNSA. V gave up 5 bases and J gave up 1 base, with 15 bases separating them.

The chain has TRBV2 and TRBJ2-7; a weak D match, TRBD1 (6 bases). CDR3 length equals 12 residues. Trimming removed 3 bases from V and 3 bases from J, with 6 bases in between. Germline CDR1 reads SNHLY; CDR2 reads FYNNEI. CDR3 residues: CASSDRGYEQYF. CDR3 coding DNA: TGTGCCAGCAGTGACAGGGGCTACGAGCAGTACTTC.

The CDR3, as DNA: TGTGCCAGCAGTAGATCCCCAGGGCGTCTTATTTCTGGGGCCAACGTCCTGACTTTC. Residues: CASSRSPGRLISGANVLTF. The chain combines TRBV6-2 or TRBV6-3 with TRBJ2-6, with a tentative D call TRBD1 (5 bases). Germline CDR1 and CDR2: MNHEY and SVGEGT. The CDR3 totals 19 residues. Trimming cost V 5 bases and J 1 base, with 21 bases left between them.

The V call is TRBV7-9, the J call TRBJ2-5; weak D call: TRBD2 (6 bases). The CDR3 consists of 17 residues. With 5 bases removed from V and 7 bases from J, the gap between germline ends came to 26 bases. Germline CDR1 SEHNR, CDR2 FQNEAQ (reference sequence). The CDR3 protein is CASSLPGEATPGGTQYF. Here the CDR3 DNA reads TGTGCCAGCAGCCTACCCGGGGAGGCGACCCCTGGGGGGACCCAGTACTTC.

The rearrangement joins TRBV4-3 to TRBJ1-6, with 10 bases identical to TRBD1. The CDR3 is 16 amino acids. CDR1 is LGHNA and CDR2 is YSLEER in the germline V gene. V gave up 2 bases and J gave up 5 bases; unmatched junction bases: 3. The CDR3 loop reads CASSQWGQGNNSPLHF. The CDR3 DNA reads TGCGCCAGCAGCCAATGGGGACAGGGGAATAATTCACCCCTCCACTTT.

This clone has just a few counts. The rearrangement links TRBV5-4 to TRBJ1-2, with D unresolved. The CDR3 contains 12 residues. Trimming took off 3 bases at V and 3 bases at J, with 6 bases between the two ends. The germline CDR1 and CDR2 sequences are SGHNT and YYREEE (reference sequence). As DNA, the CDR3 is TGTGCCAGCAGCTCAAGCTACTATGGCTACACCTTC. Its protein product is CASSSSYYGYTF.

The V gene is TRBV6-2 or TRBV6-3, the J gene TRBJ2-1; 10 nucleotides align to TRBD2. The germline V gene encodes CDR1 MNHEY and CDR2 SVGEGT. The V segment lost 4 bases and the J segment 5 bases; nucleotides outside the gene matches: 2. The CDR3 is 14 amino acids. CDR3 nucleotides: TGTGCCAGCAGTTTCCTAGCGGGAGACAATGAGCAGTTCTTC. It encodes CASSFLAGDNEQFF.

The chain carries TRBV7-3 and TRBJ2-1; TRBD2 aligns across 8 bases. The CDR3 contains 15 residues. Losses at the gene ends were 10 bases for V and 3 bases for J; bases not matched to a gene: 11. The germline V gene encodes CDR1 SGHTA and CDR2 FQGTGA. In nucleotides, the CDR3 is TGTGCCACGTCCTTGGGGACTAGTAACTACAATGAGCAGTTCTTC. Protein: CATSLGTSNYNEQFF.